The clone carrying this T cell receptor (beta chain) was seen a few times. These data belong to a study of T cell repertoires in cytomegalovirus infection. Background on the study: CMV infection plus the matching HLA type was flagged by public TCR beta signatures.

TCRdb reprocessed the reads via MiXCR and lists one record per CDR3 protein. Of about 740,000 distinct CDR3 sequences in the sample, 35% were seen once. This CDR3 has 18 residues. V lost 5 bases and J lost 9, with 26 bases in between. Germline lookup yields CDR1 MDHEN and CDR2 SYDVKM. This receptor was obtained from a human donor in good health (CMV status not recorded). Some clones in this sample may be carry-over from other donors' samples. The sample consisted of PBMCs. J is TRBJ1-6 and V is TRBV28; D possibly corresponds to TRBD1 (6 bases). The CDR3 DNA follows: TGTGCCAGCAGTAATTCAAAGAGGGAGGGGGGGGGAATTTCACCCCTCCACTTT. Translated: CASSNSKREGGGISPLHF.